These 14 T cell receptor beta chains came from one sample sequenced in a study of T cell changes during pregnancy in multiple sclerosis (dated by TCRdb to 2018 to 2020). Preparation of the library involved the immunoSEQ multiplex PCR assay. TCRdb re-hosts the immuneACCESS table, in-frame sequences only. Its copies lack some clones; in the studies checked, an unresolved V gene accounts for under half of them, and the cause for the rest is not known. This sample is represented by roughly 99,000 clones; around 92% of them were singletons. The ten largest make up less than 0.85% of the sample. The input for sequencing was peripheral blood, taken in the third trimester of pregnancy. The receptor source for this set is a female donor in good health, enrolled as a control in a pregnancy study.

The CDR3 loop is CASSPFGGNQPQHF. The CDR3 DNA sequence: TGTGCCAGCAGCCCCTTCGGCGGGAATCAGCCCCAGCATTTT. The genes are TRBV7-9 and TRBJ1-5; D is undetermined. This CDR3 is 14 amino acids long. CDR1 is SEHNR and CDR2 is FQNEAQ in the germline V gene (reference sequence). V was shortened by 5 bases and J by 4 bases, with 12 bases between the two germline ends.

This clone was picked up one time. This chain connects TRBV18 to TRBJ1-1; D not resolved. The CDR3 is made up of 14 amino acids. Germline-derived CDR1 and CDR2 are KGHSH and LQKENI. V lost 1 base, J lost 0 bases, and 6 bases lay in between. The CDR3 here is CASSPRGLNTEAFF. The CDR3 nucleotides read TGTGCCAGCTCACCACGAGGGTTGAACACTGAAGCTTTCTTT.

The chain recombines TRBV5-1 with TRBJ2-1; 8 bases line up with TRBD2. The CDR3 covers 15 residues. Germline assignment: CDR1 SGHRS and CDR2 YFSETQ. The V gene end was trimmed by 2 bases and the J gene end by 4 bases; junction bases not matched to a gene: 5. CDR3 DNA sequence: TGCGCCAGCAGCTTAGGACTAGCAGGATACAATGAGCAGTTCTTC. The encoded protein is CASSLGLAGYNEQFF. Full variable domain (rest looked up from reference TRBV5-1 and TRBJ2-1): KAGVTQTPRYLIKTRGQQVTLSCSPISGHRSVSWYQQTPGQGLQFLFEYFSETQRNKGNFPGRFSGRQFSNSRSEMNVSTLELGDSALYLCASSLGLAGYNEQFFGPGTRLTVL.

The chain has TRBV7-2 and TRBJ2-5; D is undetermined. V was shortened by 4 bases and J by 0 bases, with 9 bases between the two germline ends. The CDR3 has 14 residues. Germline loops: CDR1 SGHTA, CDR2 FQGNSA. This chain's CDR3 is CASSSPRYQETQYF. The CDR3 coding sequence is TGTGCCAGCAGCTCCCCCAGGTACCAAGAGACCCAGTACTTC. Drawing the rest from reference TRBV7-2 and TRBJ2-5, the complete variable domain is GAGVSQSPSNKVTEKGKDVELRCDPISGHTALYWYRQSLGQGLEFLIYFQGNSAPDKSGLPSDRFSAERTGGSVSTLTIQRTQQEDSAVYLCASSSPRYQETQYFGPGTRLLVL.

This clone was detected once. The rearrangement uses TRBV27 and TRBJ2-4; 8 nucleotides agree with TRBD1. Germline-derived CDR1 and CDR2 are MNHEY and SMNVEV (reference sequence). Trimming at V came to 5 bases and at J to 8 bases, leaving 14 bases not matched to a gene. This CDR3 contains 16 residues. CDR3 sequence (DNA): TGTGCCAGCAGTACCGGACAGGGTTTGTCCGGGGACATTCAGTACTTC. Protein sequence: CASSTGQGLSGDIQYF.

The chain links TRBV18 to TRBJ1-5; perhaps TRBD1 as D (5 bases). Trimming removed 1 base at V and 4 bases at J, with 11 bases between. The CDR3 spans 15 residues. Germline V lookup: CDR1 KGHSH, CDR2 LQKENI. The CDR3 loop is CASSPQGKGNQPQHF. CDR3 DNA sequence: TGTGCCAGCTCACCACAGGGGAAAGGAAATCAGCCCCAGCATTTT. The full variable domain, with the rest looked up from reference TRBV18 and TRBJ1-5, is NAGVMQNPRHLVRRRGQEARLRCSPMKGHSHVYWYRQLPEEGLKFMVYLQKENIIDESGMPKERFSAEFPKEGPSILRIQQVVRGDSAAYFCASSPQGKGNQPQHFGDGTRLSIL.

The chain has TRBV7-9 and TRBJ2-2, with a possible D match to TRBD2 (7 bases). V was pared by 5 bases and J by 9 bases, with 13 bases between. CDR3 length: 13 residues. Germline V gives CDR1 SEHNR, CDR2 FQNEAQ (reference sequence). The CDR3 spells CASSQGGGRELFF. As DNA, the CDR3 is TGTGCCAGCAGCCAAGGCGGGGGCCGGGAGCTGTTTTTT.

V and J are TRBV7-9 and TRBJ2-2; TRBD1 aligns across 8 bases. Trimming cost V 5 bases and J 7 bases; bases outside gene matches: 9. CDR1 is SEHNR and CDR2 is FQNEAQ in the germline V gene (reference sequence). This CDR3 contains 15 residues. The CDR3 here is CASSPRQGWSGELFF. The CDR3 coding sequence is TGTGCCAGCAGCCCAAGACAGGGGTGGAGCGGGGAGCTGTTTTTT.

This clone is a singleton in its sample. The rearrangement links TRBV5-4 to TRBJ2-5, with 9 bases lining up with TRBD2. The CDR3 is 16 amino acids. Germline-derived CDR1 and CDR2 are SGHNT and YYREEE (reference sequence). Unmatched junction bases numbered 9, after V lost 1 base and J lost 5 bases. The CDR3 DNA reads as TGTGCCAGCAGCTTGAGAGGCGGGGGGGGGTCGGAGACCCAGTACTTC. Its translation: CASSLRGGGGSETQYF. Filled out from reference TRBV5-4 and TRBJ2-5, the complete variable domain reads ETGVTQSPTHLIKTRGQQVTLRCSSQSGHNTVSWYQQALGQGPQFIFQYYREEENGRGNFPPRFSGLQFPNYSSELNVNALELDDSALYLCASSLRGGGGSETQYFGPGTRLLVL.

V usage is TRBV7-2 and J usage is TRBJ1-2; TRBD1 matches 7 bases. The J segment lost 7 bases and the V segment lost 5 bases, leaving 13 bases of the junction unmatched. The CDR3 covers 15 residues. The germline V gene has CDR1 SGHTA and CDR2 FQGNSA. CDR3 protein: CASSPGGWGSGGYTF. CDR3 coding DNA: TGTGCCAGCAGCCCAGGGGGATGGGGGTCGGGTGGCTACACCTTC.

This clone was seen a single time. J is TRBJ1-2 and V is TRBV2; D is undetermined. The CDR3 extends over 14 amino acids. V was pared by 8 bases and J by 5 bases, with 18 bases between. Germline values: CDR1 SNHLY, CDR2 FYNNEI. CDR3 loop: CASPDSENSYGYTF. Here the CDR3 DNA reads TGTGCCAGCCCTGATAGCGAGAATTCATATGGCTACACCTTC.

The V and J genes are TRBV5-1 and TRBJ2-3; 9 bases align to TRBD2. This CDR3 has 15 residues. Germline V gene lookup returns CDR1 SGHRS and CDR2 YFSETQ. The V and J ends lost 3 bases and 3 bases, in that order; junction bases with no gene match: 5. The CDR3 is CASSSASGVTDTQYF. The CDR3 DNA sequence: TGCGCCAGCAGCTCAGCTAGCGGGGTTACAGATACGCAGTATTTT.

The CDR3 DNA follows: TGTGCCTGGAGTGTACTGGCGGCTTATCAACCTGAAGCTTTCTTT. Amino acids: CAWSVLAAYQPEAFF. The rearrangement links TRBV30 to TRBJ1-1; D not resolved. This CDR3 has 15 residues. Per the germline V gene, CDR1 is GTSNPN and CDR2 is SVGIG (reference sequence). V gave up 0 bases and J gave up 6 bases, with 17 bases separating them.

The chain joins TRBV11-3 to TRBJ2-7; TRBD2 matches 7 bases. From germline, CDR1 is SGHNT and CDR2 YENEEA. The CDR3 is made up of 13 amino acids. V gave up 3 bases and J gave up 6 bases; unmatched junction bases: 5. The CDR3 here is CASSFGRDGEQYF. CDR3 in DNA: TGTGCCAGCAGCTTTGGGAGGGATGGCGAGCAGTACTTC.